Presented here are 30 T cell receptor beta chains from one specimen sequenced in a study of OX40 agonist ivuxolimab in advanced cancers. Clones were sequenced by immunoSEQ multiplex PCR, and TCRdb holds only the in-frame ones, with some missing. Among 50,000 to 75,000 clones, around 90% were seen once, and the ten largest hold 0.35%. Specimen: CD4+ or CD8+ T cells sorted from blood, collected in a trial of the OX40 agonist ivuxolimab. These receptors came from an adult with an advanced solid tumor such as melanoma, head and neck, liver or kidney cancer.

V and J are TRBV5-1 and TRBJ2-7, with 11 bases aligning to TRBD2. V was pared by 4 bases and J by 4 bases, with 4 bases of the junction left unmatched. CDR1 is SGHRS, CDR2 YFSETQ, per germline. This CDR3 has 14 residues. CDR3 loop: CASSPGTSGYEQYF. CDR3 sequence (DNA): TGCGCCAGCAGCCCCGGGACTAGCGGATACGAGCAGTACTTC.

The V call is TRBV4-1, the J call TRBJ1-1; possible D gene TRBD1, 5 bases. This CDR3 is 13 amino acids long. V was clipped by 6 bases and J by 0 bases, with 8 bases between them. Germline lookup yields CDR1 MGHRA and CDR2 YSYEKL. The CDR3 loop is CASRGDLNTEAFF. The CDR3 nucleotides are TGCGCCAGCAGGGGGGACCTGAACACTGAAGCTTTCTTT.

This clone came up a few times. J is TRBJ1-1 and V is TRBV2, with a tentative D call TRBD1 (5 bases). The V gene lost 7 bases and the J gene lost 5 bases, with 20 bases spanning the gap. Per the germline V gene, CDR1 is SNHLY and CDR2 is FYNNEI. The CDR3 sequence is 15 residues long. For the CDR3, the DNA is TGTGCCAGCATCCCCAGCGGGGCCTCCGGTACTGAAGCTTTCTTT. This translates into CASIPSGASGTEAFF. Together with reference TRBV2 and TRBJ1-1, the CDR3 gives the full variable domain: EPEVTQTPSHQVTQMGQEVILRCVPISNHLYFYWYRQILGQKVEFLVSFYNNEISEKSEIFDDQFSVERPDGSNFTLKIRSTKLEDSAMYFCASIPSGASGTEAFFGQGTRLTVV.

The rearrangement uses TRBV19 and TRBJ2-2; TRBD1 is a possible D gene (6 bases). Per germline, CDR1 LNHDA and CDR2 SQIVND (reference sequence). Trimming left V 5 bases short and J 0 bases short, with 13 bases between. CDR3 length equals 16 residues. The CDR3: CASSPHGTPNTGELFF. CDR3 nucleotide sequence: TGTGCCAGTAGTCCCCACGGGACACCGAACACCGGGGAGCTGTTTTTT. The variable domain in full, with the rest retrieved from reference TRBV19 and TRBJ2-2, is DGGITQSPKYLFRKEGQNVTLSCEQNLNHDAMYWYRQDPGQGLRLIYYSQIVNDFQKGDIAEGYSVSREKKESFPLTVTSAQKNPTAFYLCASSPHGTPNTGELFFGEGSRLTVL.

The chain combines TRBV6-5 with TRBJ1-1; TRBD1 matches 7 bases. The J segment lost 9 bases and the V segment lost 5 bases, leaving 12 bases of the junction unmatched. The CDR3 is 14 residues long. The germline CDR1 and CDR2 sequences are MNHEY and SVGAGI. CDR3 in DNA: TGTGCCAGCAGTCCAGACAGGGTGCCTATTCAAGCTTTCTTT. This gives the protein CASSPDRVPIQAFF.

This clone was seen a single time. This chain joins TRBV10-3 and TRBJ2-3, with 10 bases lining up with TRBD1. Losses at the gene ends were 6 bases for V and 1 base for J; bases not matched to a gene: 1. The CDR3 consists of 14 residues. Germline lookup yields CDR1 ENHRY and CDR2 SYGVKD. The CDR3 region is CAIRGTGGTDTQYF. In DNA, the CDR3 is TGTGCCATCAGGGGGACAGGGGGCACAGATACGCAGTATTTT.

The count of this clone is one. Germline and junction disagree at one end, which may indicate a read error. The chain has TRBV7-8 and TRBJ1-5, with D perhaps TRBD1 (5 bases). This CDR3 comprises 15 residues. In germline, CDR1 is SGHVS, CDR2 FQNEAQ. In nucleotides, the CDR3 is TGTGCCAGCAGCGTAGCGATCAGGGATGATCAGCCCCAGCATTTT. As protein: CASSVAIRDDQPQHF.

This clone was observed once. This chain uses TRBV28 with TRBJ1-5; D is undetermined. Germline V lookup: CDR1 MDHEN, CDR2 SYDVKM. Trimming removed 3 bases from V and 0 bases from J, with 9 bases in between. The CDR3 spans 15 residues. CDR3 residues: CASSFPASSNQPQHF. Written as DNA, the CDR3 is TGTGCCAGCAGTTTCCCGGCAAGTAGCAATCAGCCCCAGCATTTT. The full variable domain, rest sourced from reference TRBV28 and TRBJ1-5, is DVKVTQSSRYLVKRTGEKVFLECVQDMDHENMFWYRQDPGLGLRLIYFSYDVKMKEKGDIPEGYSVSREKKERFSLILESASTNQTSMYLCASSFPASSNQPQHFGDGTRLSIL.

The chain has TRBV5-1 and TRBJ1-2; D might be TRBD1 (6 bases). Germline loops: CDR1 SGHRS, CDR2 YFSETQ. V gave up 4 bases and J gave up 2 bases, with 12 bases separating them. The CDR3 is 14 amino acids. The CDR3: CASSKEGGNYGYTF. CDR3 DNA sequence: TGCGCCAGCAGCAAAGAAGGGGGGAACTATGGCTACACCTTC.

The CDR3 sequence is CASSPGPSYNEQFF. CDR3 bases: TGTGCCAGCAGCCCGGGGCCCAGTTACAATGAGCAGTTCTTC. This sequence joins TRBV6-5 and TRBJ2-1, with D perhaps assigned TRBD1 or TRBD2 (5 bases each). The CDR3 contains 14 residues. Germline V gene lookup returns CDR1 MNHEY and CDR2 SVGAGI. The ends were cut back, 6 bases at V and 4 bases at J, with 13 bases in the middle.

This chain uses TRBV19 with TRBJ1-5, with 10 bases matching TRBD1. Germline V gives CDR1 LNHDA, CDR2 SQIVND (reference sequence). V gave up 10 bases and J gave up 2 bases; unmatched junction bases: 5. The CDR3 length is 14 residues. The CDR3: CATRTGGGNQPQHF. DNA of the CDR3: TGTGCCACCCGGACAGGGGGAGGCAATCAGCCCCAGCATTTT.

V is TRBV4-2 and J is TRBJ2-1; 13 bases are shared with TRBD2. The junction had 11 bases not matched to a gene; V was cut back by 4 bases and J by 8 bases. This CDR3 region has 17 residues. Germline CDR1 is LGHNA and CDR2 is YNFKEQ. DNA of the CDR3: TGTGCCAGCAGCCCGTTGGGACTAGCGGGGTCTCGCCATGAGCAGTTCTTC. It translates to CASSPLGLAGSRHEQFF.

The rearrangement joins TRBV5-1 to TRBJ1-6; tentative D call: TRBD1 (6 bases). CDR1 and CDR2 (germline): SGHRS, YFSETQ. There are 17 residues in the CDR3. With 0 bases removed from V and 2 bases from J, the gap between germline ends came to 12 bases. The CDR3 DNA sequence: TGCGCCAGCAGCTTGGGTGCGGGGGCCGCCTATAATTCACCCCTCCACTTT. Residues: CASSLGAGAAYNSPLHF. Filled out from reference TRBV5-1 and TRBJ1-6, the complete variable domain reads KAGVTQTPRYLIKTRGQQVTLSCSPISGHRSVSWYQQTPGQGLQFLFEYFSETQRNKGNFPGRFSGRQFSNSRSEMNVSTLELGDSALYLCASSLGAGAAYNSPLHFGNGTRLTVT.

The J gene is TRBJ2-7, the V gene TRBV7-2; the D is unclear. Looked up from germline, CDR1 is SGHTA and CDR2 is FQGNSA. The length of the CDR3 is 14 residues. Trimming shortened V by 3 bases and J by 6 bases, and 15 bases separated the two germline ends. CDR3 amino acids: CASSFDVVRAEQYF. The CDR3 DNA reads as TGTGCCAGCAGCTTCGACGTAGTCCGGGCCGAGCAGTACTTC.

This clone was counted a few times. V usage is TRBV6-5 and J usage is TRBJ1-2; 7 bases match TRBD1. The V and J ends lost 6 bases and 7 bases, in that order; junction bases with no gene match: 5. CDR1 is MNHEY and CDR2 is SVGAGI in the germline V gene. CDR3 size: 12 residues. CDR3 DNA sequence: TGTGCCAGCAGGACAGGGTTGGGTGGCTACACCTTC. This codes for CASRTGLGGYTF.

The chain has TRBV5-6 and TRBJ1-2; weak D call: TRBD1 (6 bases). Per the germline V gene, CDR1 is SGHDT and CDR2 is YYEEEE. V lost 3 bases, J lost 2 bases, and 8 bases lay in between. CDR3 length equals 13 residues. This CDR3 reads CASSYGQNYGYTF. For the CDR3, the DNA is TGTGCCAGCAGCTACGGACAGAACTATGGCTACACCTTC.

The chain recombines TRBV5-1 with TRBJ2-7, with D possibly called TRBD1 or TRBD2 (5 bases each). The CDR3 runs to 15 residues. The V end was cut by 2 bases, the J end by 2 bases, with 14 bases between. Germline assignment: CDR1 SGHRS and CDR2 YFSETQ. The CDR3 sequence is CASSFDPGRTYEQYF. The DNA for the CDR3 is TGCGCCAGCAGCTTCGATCCGGGACGGACCTACGAGCAGTACTTC.

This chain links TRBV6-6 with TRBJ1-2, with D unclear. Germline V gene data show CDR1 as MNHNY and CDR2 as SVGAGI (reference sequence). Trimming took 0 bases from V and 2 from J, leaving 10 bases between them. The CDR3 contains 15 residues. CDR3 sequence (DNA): TGTGCCAGCAGTTACTCGGTCAACGGCAACTATGGCTACACCTTC. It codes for CASSYSVNGNYGYTF.

The CDR3 DNA is TGTGCCAGCAGCTTGACTAGCCCCCGGGTTGGCACCGGGGAGCTGTTTTTT. This codes for CASSLTSPRVGTGELFF. The chain links TRBV7-9 to TRBJ2-2; the match to TRBD2 covers 7 bases. The CDR3 has 17 residues. Germline CDR1 reads SEHNR; CDR2 reads FQNEAQ (reference sequence). Losses at the gene ends were 3 bases for V and 4 bases for J; bases not matched to a gene: 11.

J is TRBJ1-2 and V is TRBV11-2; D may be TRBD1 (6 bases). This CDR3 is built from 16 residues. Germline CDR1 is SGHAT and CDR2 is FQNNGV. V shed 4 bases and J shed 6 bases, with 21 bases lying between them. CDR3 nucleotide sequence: TGTGCCAGCAGCTCACCAGCGACAGGTTTGGGTAATGGCTACACCTTC. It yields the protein CASSSPATGLGNGYTF.

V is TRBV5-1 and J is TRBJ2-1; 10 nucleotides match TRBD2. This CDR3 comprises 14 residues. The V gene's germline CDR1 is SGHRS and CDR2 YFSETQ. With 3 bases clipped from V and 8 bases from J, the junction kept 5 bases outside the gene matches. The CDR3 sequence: CASSSSGGRDEQFF. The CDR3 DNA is TGCGCCAGCAGCTCTAGCGGGGGTAGGGATGAGCAGTTCTTC.

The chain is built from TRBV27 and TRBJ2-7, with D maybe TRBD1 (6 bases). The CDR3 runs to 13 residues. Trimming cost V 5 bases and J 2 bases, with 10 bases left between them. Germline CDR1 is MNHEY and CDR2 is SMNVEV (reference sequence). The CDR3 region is CASSPRQAYEQYF. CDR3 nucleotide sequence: TGTGCCAGCAGTCCGAGACAGGCCTACGAGCAGTACTTC.

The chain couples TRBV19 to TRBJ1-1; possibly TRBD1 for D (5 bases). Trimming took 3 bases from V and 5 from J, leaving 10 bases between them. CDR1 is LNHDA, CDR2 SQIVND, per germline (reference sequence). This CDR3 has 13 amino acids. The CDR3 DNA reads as TGTGCCAGTAGTATGGGGGTAGGTACTGAAGCTTTCTTT. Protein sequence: CASSMGVGTEAFF.

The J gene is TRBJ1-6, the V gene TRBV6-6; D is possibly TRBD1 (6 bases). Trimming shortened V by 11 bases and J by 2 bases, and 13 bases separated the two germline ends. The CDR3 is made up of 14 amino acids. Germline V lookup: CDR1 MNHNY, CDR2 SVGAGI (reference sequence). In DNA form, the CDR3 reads TGTGCCGCCGGACAGTCTACCTATAATTCACCCCTCCACTTT. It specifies CAAGQSTYNSPLHF.

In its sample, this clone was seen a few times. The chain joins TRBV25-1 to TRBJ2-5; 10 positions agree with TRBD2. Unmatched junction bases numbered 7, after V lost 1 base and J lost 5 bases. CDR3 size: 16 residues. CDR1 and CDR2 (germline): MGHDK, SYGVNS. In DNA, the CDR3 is TGTGCCAGCAGTGAATTTCAGCGGGGGGGCCTGGAGACCCAGTACTTC. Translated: CASSEFQRGGLETQYF.

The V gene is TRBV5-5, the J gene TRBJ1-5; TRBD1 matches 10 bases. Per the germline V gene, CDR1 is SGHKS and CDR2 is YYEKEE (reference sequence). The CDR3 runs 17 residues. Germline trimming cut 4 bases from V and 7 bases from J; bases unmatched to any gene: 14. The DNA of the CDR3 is TGTGCCAGCAGCGCAACGGGGGACAGGGGAAGAGGACAGCCCCAGCATTTT. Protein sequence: CASSATGDRGRGQPQHF.

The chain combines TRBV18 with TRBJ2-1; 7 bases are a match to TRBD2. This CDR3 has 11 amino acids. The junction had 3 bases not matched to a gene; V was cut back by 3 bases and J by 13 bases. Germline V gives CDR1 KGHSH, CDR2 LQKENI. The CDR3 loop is CASSPTGGQFF. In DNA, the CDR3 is TGTGCCAGCTCACCCACGGGGGGACAGTTCTTC.

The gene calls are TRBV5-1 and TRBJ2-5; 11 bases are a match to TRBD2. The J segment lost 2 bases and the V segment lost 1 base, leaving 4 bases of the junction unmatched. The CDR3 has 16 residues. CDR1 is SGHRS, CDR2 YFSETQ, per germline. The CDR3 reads CASSLTTSGGQETQYF. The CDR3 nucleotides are TGCGCCAGCAGCTTGACAACTAGCGGGGGTCAAGAGACCCAGTACTTC.

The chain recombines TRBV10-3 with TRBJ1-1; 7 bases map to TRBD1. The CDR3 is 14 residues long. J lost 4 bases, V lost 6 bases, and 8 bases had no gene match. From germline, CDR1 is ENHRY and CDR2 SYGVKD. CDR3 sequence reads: CAISPEQGGTEAFF. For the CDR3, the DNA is TGTGCCATCAGCCCCGAGCAGGGGGGCACTGAAGCTTTCTTT.

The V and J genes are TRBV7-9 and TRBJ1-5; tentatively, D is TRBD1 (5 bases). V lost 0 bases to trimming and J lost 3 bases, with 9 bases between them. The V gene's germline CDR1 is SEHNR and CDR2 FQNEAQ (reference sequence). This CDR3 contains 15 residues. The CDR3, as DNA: TGTGCCAGCAGCTTAGCGGGGGTCCTCAATCAGCCCCAGCATTTT. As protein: CASSLAGVLNQPQHF.